A single T cell receptor (beta chain) is shown here with its context. The antigen is not known. A TCRbeta library incorporating unique molecular identifiers was prepared. TCRdb reprocessed the PCR reads via MiXCR and lists one record per CDR3 protein. The sample lists some 140,000 distinct CDR3 sequences, about 9.9% occurring once. This record belongs to a study of T-cell reconstitution after alpha-beta-depleted transplantation in children. Study-wide points: Approximately two months post-transplant, alpha-beta T cells reportedly originated from several hundred expanded graft clones. Day-60 TCRbeta diversity that was high in some patients was derived from surviving recipient T cells and thymic progenitors. After one year, T-cell counts and TCRbeta diversity mostly came from new T cells.

This material consisted of PBMCs, mostly from graft donor cells, taken 180 days after TCRalphabeta/CD19-depleted stem cell transplant. The clonotype comes from a girl in the first two years of life who had a stem cell transplant for combined immunodeficiency, so the T cells may come from the graft donor.

The CDR3 sequence is CASSQTGAGGYTF. The CDR3 DNA sequence: TGTGCCAGCAGCCAGACAGGGGCCGGGGGCTACACCTTC. The chain is built from TRBV7-2 and TRBJ1-2; 8 bases fit TRBD1. CDR1 and CDR2 (germline): SGHTA, FQGNSA. Trimming took 5 bases from V and 8 from J; bases not matched to a gene: 7. This CDR3 is built from 13 residues. Together with reference TRBV7-2 and TRBJ1-2, the CDR3 gives the full variable domain: GAGVSQSPSNKVTEKGKDVELRCDPISGHTALYWYRQSLGQGLEFLIYFQGNSAPDKSGLPSDRFSAERTGGSVSTLTIQRTQQEDSAVYLCASSQTGAGGYTFGSGTRLTVV.